The clone carrying this TCR beta chain appeared once. The source of the sample is a study of blood T cell repertoires in COVID-19. Using immunoSEQ multiplex PCR, the repertoire was profiled, and TCRdb retains in-frame clones only, with some absent. The data hold approximately 500,000 clones, with 70% to 90% observed a single time. Trimming left V 0 bases short and J 7 bases short, with 14 bases between. CDR3 length equals 15 residues. The germline gives CDR1 SGHRS, CDR2 YFSETQ. This sequence joins TRBV5-1 and TRBJ1-5, with D possibly being TRBD1 (5 bases). The clonotype was recovered from a woman aged 45 to 65 with COVID-19, enrolled during active disease. The material sequenced was peripheral blood. CDR3 DNA sequence: TGCGCCAGCAGCTTGGATCAGACAGCCGGACAGCCCCAGCATTTT. Amino acid sequence: CASSLDQTAGQPQHF.